This is a list of T cell receptor beta chains from one sample in a study of OX40 agonist ivuxolimab in advanced cancers. Only in-frame clones appear in the TCRdb table, and some are missing; sequencing was by immunoSEQ multiplex PCR. The sample has about 81,000 clones; 70% to 90% are singletons. Specimen: CD4+ or CD8+ T cells sorted from blood, collected in a trial of the OX40 agonist ivuxolimab. The receptors come from an adult with an advanced solid tumor such as melanoma, head and neck, liver or kidney cancer. CDR3s include the opening cysteine and the closing phenylalanine or tryptophan. The order of the fields is CDR3 protein, J gene, V gene.

CASSGDVYGYTF TRBJ1-2 TRBV2
CASSLAGGEEKLFF TRBJ1-4 TRBV5-1
CASSLGGSSGNTIYF TRBJ1-3 TRBV5-1
CASSPGLSSVNEKLFF TRBJ1-4 TRBV5-6
CAGGKGQGYEQYF TRBJ2-7 TRBV11-1
CASSPRPRTEAFF TRBJ1-1 TRBV7-2
CAISLSGGQGDETQYF TRBJ2-5 TRBV10-3
CASSLEGDIQYF TRBJ2-4 TRBV6-6
CASSPSTDTQYF TRBJ2-3 TRBV18
CASSLWQGGYTF TRBJ1-2 TRBV7-2
CASSSHRVSYEQYF . TRBV2
CASSRTGEFYGYTF TRBJ1-2 TRBV5-4
CASRLRGSTEKLFF TRBJ1-4 TRBV6-1
CASSGAFRGGPNQPQHF TRBJ1-5 TRBV18
CASKGGYNEQFF TRBJ2-1 TRBV6-5
CASSQEGGQTYNEQFF TRBJ2-1 TRBV4-2
CASSQDQGMTGELFF TRBJ2-2 TRBV4-1
CAVDPGNNSPLHF TRBJ1-6 TRBV19
CASSLGGTGPRETQYF TRBJ2-5 TRBV5-1
CASSPQLGLAVF TRBJ2-1 TRBV6-1
CASGWGSSDTGELFF TRBJ2-2 TRBV12-5
CASRKGTAEETQYF TRBJ2-5 TRBV19
CASSQAQRSPYGYTF TRBJ1-2 TRBV4-3
CASSLHPPPDTQYF TRBJ2-3 TRBV4-1